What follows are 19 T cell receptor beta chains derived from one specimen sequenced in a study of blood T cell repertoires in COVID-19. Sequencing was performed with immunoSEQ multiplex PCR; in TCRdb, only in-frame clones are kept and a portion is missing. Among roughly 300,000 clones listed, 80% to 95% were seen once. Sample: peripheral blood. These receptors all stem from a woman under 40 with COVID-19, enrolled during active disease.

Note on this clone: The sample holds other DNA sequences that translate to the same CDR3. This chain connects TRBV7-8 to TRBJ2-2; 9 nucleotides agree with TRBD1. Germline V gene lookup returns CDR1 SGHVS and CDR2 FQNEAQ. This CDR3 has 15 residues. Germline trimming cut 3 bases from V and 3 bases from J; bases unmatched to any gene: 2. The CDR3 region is CASSLGQGDTGELFF. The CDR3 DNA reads TGTGCCAGCAGCTTGGGACAGGGTGACACCGGGGAGCTGTTTTTT. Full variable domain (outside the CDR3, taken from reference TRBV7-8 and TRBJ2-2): GAGVSQSPRYKVAKRGQDVALRCDPISGHVSLFWYQQALGQGPEFLTYFQNEAQLDKSGLPSDRFFAERPEGSVSTLKIQRTQQEDSAVYLCASSLGQGDTGELFFGEGSRLTVL.

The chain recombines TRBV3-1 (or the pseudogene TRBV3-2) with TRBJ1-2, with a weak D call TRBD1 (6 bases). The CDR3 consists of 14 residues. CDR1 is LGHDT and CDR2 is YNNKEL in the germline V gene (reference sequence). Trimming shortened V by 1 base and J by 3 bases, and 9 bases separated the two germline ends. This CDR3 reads CASSQGGHDYGYTF. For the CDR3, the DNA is TGTGCCAGCAGCCAAGGGGGGCACGACTATGGCTACACCTTC.

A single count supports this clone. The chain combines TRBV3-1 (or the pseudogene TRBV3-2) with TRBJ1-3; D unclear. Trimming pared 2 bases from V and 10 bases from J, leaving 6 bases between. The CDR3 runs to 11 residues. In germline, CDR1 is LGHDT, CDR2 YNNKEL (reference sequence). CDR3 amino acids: CASSQTGTIYF. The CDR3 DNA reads TGTGCCAGCAGCCAAACGGGGACCATATATTTT.

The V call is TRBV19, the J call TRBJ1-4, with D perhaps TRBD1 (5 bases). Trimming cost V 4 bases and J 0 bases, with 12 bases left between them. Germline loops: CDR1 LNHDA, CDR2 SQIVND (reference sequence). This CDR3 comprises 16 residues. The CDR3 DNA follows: TGTGCCAGTAGTAGTCACACAGGAGCAACTAATGAAAAACTGTTTTTT. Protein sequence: CASSSHTGATNEKLFF.

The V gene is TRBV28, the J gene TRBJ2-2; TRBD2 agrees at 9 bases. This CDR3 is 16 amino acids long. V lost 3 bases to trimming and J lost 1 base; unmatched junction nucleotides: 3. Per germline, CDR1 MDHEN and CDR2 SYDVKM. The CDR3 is CASSFSGGMNTGELFF. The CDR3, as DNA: TGTGCCAGCAGTTTTAGCGGGGGTATGAACACCGGGGAGCTGTTTTTT.

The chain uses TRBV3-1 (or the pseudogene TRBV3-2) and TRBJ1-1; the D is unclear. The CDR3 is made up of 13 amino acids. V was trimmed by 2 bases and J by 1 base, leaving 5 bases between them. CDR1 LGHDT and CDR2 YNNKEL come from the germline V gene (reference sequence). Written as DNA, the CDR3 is TGTGCCAGCAGCCAAAATAGGAACACTGAAGCTTTCTTT. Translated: CASSQNRNTEAFF.

CDR3 bases: TGTGCCAGCAGTTACGTGGCAGATTCACCCCTCCACTTT. This codes for CASSYVADSPLHF. The chain combines TRBV6-5 with TRBJ1-6; D remains unclear. Trimming removed 2 bases at V and 8 bases at J, with 7 bases between. Germline V gene data show CDR1 as MNHEY and CDR2 as SVGAGI. CDR3 length: 13 residues.

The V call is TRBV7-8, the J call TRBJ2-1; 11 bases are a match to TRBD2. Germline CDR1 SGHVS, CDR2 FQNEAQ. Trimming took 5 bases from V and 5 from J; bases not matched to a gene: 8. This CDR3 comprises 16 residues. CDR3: CASSPYLAGGHNEQFF. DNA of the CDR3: TGTGCCAGCAGCCCGTATCTAGCGGGAGGCCACAATGAGCAGTTCTTC.

The CDR3 here is CASKPRGISTDTQYF. Here the CDR3 DNA reads TGTGCCAGCAAGCCTCGGGGAATTAGTACAGATACGCAGTATTTT. V is TRBV2 and J is TRBJ2-3; possibly TRBD2 for D (5 bases). Germline assignment: CDR1 SNHLY and CDR2 FYNNEI. Trimming left V 7 bases short and J 3 bases short, with 17 bases between. The CDR3 extends over 15 amino acids.

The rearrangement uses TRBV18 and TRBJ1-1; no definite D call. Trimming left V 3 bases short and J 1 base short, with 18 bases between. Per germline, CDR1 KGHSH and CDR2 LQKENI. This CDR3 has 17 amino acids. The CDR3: CASSPPNRLITNTEAFF. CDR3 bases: TGTGCCAGCTCACCTCCTAATAGACTGATAACGAACACTGAAGCTTTCTTT.

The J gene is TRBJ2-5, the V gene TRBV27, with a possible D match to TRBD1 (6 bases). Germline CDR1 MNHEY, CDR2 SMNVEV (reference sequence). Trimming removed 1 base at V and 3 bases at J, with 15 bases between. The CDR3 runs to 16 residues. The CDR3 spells CASSLYSGQQKETQYF. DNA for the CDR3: TGTGCCAGCAGTTTATACTCCGGACAGCAGAAAGAGACCCAGTACTTC.

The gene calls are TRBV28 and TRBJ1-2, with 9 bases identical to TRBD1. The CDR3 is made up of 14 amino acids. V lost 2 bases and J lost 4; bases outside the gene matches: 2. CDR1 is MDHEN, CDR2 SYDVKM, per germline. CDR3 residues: CASSLGTGSYGYTF. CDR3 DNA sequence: TGTGCCAGCAGTTTAGGGACAGGGTCCTATGGCTACACCTTC.

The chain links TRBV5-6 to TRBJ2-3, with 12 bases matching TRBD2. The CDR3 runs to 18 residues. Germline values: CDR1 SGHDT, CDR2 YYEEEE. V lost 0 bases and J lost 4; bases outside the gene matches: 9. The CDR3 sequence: CASSLASCLAGGPDTQYF. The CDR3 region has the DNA TGTGCCAGCAGCTTGGCTTCTTGTCTAGCGGGAGGGCCAGATACGCAGTATTTT.

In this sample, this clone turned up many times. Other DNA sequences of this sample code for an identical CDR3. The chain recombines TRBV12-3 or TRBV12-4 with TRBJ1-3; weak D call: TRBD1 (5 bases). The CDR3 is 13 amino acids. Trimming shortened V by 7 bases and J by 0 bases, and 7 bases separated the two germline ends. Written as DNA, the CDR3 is TGTGCCAGCACCAGGGACTCTGGAAACACCATATATTTT. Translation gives CASTRDSGNTIYF.

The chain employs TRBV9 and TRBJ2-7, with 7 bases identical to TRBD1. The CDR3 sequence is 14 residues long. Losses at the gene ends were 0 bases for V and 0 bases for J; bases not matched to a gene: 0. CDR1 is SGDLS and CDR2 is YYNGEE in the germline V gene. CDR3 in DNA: TGTGCCAGCAGCGTAGGGGACAGCTCCTACGAGCAGTACTTC. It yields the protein CASSVGDSSYEQYF. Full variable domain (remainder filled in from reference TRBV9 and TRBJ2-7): DSGVTQTPKHLITATGQRVTLRCSPRSGDLSVYWYQQSLDQGLQFLIQYYNGEERAKGNILERFSAQQFPDLHSELNLSSLELGDSALYFCASSVGDSSYEQYFGPGTRLTVT.

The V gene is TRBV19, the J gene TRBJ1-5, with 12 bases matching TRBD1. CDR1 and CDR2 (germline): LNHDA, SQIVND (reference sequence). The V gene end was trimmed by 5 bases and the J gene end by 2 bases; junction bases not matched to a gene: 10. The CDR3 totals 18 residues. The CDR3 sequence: CASSSPRGDRGRNQPQHF. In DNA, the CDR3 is TGTGCCAGTAGTTCCCCACGGGGGGACAGGGGGCGCAATCAGCCCCAGCATTTT.

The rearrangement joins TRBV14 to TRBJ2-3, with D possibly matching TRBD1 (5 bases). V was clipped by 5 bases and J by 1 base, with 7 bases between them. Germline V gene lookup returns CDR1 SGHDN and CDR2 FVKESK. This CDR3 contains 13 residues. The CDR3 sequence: CASSVRGTDTQYF. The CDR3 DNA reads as TGTGCCAGCAGCGTCAGGGGCACAGATACGCAGTATTTT.

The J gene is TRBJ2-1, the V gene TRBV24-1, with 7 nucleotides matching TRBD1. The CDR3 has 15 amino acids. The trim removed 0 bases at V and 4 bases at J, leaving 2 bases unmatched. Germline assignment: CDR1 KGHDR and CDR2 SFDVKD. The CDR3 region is CATSDLRDSYNEQFF. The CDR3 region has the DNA TGTGCCACCAGTGATTTGCGGGACAGTTACAATGAGCAGTTCTTC.

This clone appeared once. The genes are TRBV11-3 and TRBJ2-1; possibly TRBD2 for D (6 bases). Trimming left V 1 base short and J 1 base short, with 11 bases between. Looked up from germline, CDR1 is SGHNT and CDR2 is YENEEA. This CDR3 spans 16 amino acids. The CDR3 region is CASSLVGGVSYNEQFF. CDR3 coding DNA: TGTGCCAGCAGCTTAGTCGGGGGAGTATCCTACAATGAGCAGTTCTTC.